The entry below describes one T cell receptor (beta chain). Its antigen remains unknown. The data derive from a study of T cell repertoires in cytomegalovirus infection. General study results and limits: Predominance within the ex vivo response was attributable to HLA-C-restricted CMV-specific TCR beta clonotypes.

In TCRdb, the reads were re-called with MiXCR into one record per CDR3 protein. The top ten clones hold roughly 53% of a sample with about 47,000 distinct CDR3 sequences, about a fifth of them seen once. The sample in question was CD8+ T cells from cultured PBMCs, obtained from culture after CMV antigen stimulation. This clonotype was sampled from a human donor in good health (CMV status not recorded). Some clones in this sample may be carry-over from other donors' samples.

This CDR3 is CASSNTGLPSYF. Written as DNA, the CDR3 is TGTGCCAGCAGTAACACCGGACTACCTTCCTACTTC. The rearrangement uses TRBV27 and TRBJ2-4; a possible D gene is TRBD2 (6 bases). The CDR3 totals 12 residues. The V end lost 5 bases, the J end lost 16 bases, and 18 bases lay between the germline ends. Germline V gives CDR1 MNHEY, CDR2 SMNVEV (reference sequence).